This passage covers 7 T cell receptor beta chains from one sample sequenced in a study of radiotherapy plus CTLA-4 blockade in lung cancer. Profiled with immunoSEQ multiplex PCR; TCRdb holds only in-frame clones, not every one. Among roughly 54,000 clones listed, 84% were seen once. The source material was peripheral blood, sampled from a patient treated with radiotherapy plus ipilimumab. These receptors were taken from a human donor with non-small cell lung cancer whose response to radiotherapy plus ipilimumab could not be evaluated.

The chain employs TRBV28 and TRBJ1-5, with D perhaps matching TRBD1 (5 bases). Germline CDR1 MDHEN, CDR2 SYDVKM. The CDR3 covers 17 residues. V lost 2 bases and J 4 bases, leaving 18 bases between the germline ends. Written as DNA, the CDR3 is TGTGCCAGCAGTTTAGTATCCTACGGACAAGGAAATCAGCCCCAGCATTTT. Its protein is CASSLVSYGQGNQPQHF.

This chain connects TRBV10-3 to TRBJ1-2; TRBD1 matches 12 bases. This CDR3 region has 14 residues. Germline V CDR1 and CDR2: ENHRY, SYGVKD. Unmatched junction bases numbered 8, after V lost 9 bases and J lost 6 bases. CDR3 sequence (DNA): TGTGCCATATTCAAGGGACAGGGGGCCAATGGCTACACCTTC. Translated: CAIFKGQGANGYTF.

This clone was recorded once. The chain recombines TRBV9 with TRBJ1-4, with TRBD1 as a possible D gene (6 bases). The CDR3 contains 16 residues. CDR1 and CDR2 (germline): SGDLS, YYNGEE. The ends were cut back, 4 bases at V and 1 base at J, with 14 bases in the middle. The CDR3 DNA reads as TGTGCCAGCAGCCCTTCAGGGGCTAGAACTAATGAAAAACTGTTTTTT. It is translated as CASSPSGARTNEKLFF.

V is TRBV27 and J is TRBJ1-5; TRBD1 matches 8 bases. Germline values: CDR1 MNHEY, CDR2 SMNVEV (reference sequence). This CDR3 is built from 18 residues. The V segment lost 5 bases and the J segment 0 bases; nucleotides outside the gene matches: 12. CDR3 DNA: TGTGCCAGCAGTACTTACATCCAGGACAGGGTTAGCAATCAGCCCCAGCATTTT. Translation gives CASSTYIQDRVSNQPQHF.

The CDR3 region is CASSLVRAEAQYF. The DNA of the CDR3 is TGTGCCAGCAGCTTGGTCAGGGCGGAAGCGCAGTACTTC. The chain has TRBV5-6 and TRBJ2-7; D might be TRBD1 (5 bases). The germline V and J ends were trimmed by 0 bases and 9 bases, with 13 bases remaining between them. Germline-derived CDR1 and CDR2 are SGHDT and YYEEEE. This CDR3 region has 13 residues.

V usage is TRBV4-2 and J usage is TRBJ2-1; 10 bases align to TRBD2. Germline V lookup: CDR1 LGHNA, CDR2 YNFKEQ. This CDR3 spans 15 amino acids. The trim removed 6 bases at V and 6 bases at J, leaving 8 bases unmatched. Written as DNA, the CDR3 is TGTGCCAGCAGAAGCCGAGCGGGAGGGAGCAATGAGCAGTTCTTC. Protein: CASRSRAGGSNEQFF.

The chain carries TRBV10-3 and TRBJ2-7; 11 positions agree with TRBD2. Germline CDR1 is ENHRY and CDR2 is SYGVKD. Losses at the gene ends were 4 bases for V and 0 bases for J; bases not matched to a gene: 8. The CDR3 loop spans 17 amino acids. The chain's CDR3 is CAISGGLAGVLSYEQYF. The CDR3 coding sequence is TGTGCCATCAGTGGTGGACTAGCGGGTGTTCTCTCCTACGAGCAGTACTTC.